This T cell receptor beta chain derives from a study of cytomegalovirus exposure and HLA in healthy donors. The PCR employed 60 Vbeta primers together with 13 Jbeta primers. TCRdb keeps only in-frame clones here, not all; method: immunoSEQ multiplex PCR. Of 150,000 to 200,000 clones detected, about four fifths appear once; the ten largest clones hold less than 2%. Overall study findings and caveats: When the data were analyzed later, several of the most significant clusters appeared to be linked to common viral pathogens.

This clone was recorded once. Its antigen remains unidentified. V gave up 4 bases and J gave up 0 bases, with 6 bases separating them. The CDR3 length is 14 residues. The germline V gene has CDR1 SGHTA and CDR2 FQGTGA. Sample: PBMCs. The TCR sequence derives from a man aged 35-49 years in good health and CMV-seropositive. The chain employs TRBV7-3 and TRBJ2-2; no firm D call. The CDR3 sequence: CASSSIPNTGELFF. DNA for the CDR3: TGTGCCAGCAGCTCCATCCCGAACACCGGGGAGCTGTTTTTT.